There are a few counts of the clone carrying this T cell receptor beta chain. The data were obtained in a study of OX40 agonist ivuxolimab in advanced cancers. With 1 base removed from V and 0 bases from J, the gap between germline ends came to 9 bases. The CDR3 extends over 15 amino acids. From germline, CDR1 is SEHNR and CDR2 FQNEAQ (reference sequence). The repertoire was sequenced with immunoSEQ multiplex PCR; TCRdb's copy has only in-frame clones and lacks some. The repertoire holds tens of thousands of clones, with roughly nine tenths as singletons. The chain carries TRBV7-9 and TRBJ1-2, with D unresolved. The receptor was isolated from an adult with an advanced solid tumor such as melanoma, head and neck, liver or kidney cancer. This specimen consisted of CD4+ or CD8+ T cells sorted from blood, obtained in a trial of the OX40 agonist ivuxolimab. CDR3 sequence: CASSLGTPSNYGYTF. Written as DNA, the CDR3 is TGTGCCAGCAGCTTAGGGACGCCTTCTAACTATGGCTACACCTTC.